This TCR beta chain was identified during a study of Graves' ophthalmopathy and Graves' hyperthyroidism. The ends lost 5 bases at V and 7 bases at J; junction bases unmatched: 6. The germline CDR1 and CDR2 sequences are DFQATT and SNEGSKA (reference sequence). The CDR3 is 13 residues long. The sequenced template was RNA, covering the TCR beta CDR3 region. HTBI primers served in a first-round RT-PCR, which a second-round multiplex PCR followed. TCRdb passed the multiplex PCR reads through MiXCR, listing each CDR3 protein once. Here the sample spans tens of thousands of distinct CDR3 sequences, approximately 45% being singletons.

The chain combines TRBV20-1 with TRBJ1-2; TRBD1 aligns across 11 bases. The sample taken for sequencing was peripheral blood. This clonotype was sampled from an adult woman with Graves' ophthalmopathy. In nucleotides, the CDR3 is TGCAGTGCTCCTCCGGGACAGGGGGGTGGCTACACCTTC. This translates into CSAPPGQGGGYTF.